The present entry profiles one T cell receptor beta chain with its context. 60 Vbeta and 13 Jbeta primers were used in PCR. The protocol was immunoSEQ multiplex PCR, while the TCRdb copy is restricted to in-frame clones and leaves out a portion. The table has 80,000 to 130,000 clones, around 80% seen once. The data are from a study of cytomegalovirus exposure and HLA in healthy donors. Looking at the study overall: Early released data had about 85 million unique TCRs, all coming from HLA-typed donors.

CDR3 length: 14 residues. Germline assignment: CDR1 SGHRS and CDR2 YFSETQ. V lost 4 bases and J lost 0, with 9 bases in between. This TCR was sampled from a male donor in good health and CMV-seropositive. The rearrangement joins TRBV5-1 to TRBJ2-3; D gene ambiguous. The source material was PBMCs. The CDR3 is CASSALTSTDTQYF. The DNA of the CDR3 is TGCGCCAGCAGCGCACTAACTAGCACAGATACGCAGTATTTT.